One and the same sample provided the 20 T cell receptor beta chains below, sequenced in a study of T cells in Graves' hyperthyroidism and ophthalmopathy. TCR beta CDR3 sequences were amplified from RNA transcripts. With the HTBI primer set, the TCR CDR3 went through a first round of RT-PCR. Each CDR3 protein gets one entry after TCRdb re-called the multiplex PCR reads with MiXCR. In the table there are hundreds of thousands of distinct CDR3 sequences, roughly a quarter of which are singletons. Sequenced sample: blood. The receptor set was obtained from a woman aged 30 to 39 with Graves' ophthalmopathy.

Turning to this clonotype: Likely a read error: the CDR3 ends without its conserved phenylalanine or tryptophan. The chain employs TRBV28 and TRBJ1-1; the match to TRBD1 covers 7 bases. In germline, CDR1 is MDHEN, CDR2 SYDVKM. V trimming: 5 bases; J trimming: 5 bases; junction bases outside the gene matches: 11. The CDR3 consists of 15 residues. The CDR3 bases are TGTGCCAGCAGTACCCCACTACAGGGGTTAACTGAAGCTTTCGTT. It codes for CASSTPLQGLTEAFV.

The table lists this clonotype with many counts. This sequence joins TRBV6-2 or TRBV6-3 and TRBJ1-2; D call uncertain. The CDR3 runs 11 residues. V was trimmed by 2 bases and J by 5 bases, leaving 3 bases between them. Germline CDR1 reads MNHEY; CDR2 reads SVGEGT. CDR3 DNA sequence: TGTGCCAGCAGTTACCGGTATGGCTACACCTTC. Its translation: CASSYRYGYTF.

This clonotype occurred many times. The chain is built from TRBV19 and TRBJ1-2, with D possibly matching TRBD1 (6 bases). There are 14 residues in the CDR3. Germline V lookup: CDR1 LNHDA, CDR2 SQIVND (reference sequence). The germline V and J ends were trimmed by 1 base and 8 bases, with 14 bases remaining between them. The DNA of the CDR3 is TGTGCCAGTAGTATAGCCGGTGGGGGGCTCGGCTACACCTTC. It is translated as CASSIAGGGLGYTF.

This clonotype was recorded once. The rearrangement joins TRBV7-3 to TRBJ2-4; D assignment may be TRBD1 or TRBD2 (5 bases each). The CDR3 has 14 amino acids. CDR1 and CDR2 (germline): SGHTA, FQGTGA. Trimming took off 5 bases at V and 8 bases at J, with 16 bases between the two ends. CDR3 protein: CASSMGPPGDIQYF. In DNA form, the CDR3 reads TGTGCCAGCAGCATGGGACCCCCCGGGGACATTCAGTACTTC. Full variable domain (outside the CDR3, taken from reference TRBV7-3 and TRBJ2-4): GAGVSQTPSNKVTEKGKYVELRCDPISGHTALYWYRQSLGQGPEFLIYFQGTGAADDSGLPNDRFFAVRPEGSVSTLKIQRTERGDSAVYLCASSMGPPGDIQYFGAGTRLSVL.

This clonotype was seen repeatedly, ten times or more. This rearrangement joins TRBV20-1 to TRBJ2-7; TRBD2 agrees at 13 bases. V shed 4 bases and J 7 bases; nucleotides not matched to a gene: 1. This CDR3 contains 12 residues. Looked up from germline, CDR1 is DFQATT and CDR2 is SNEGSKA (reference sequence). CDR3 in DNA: TGCAGTGCTACGGGACTAGCGGGGGAGCAGTACTTC. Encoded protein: CSATGLAGEQYF.

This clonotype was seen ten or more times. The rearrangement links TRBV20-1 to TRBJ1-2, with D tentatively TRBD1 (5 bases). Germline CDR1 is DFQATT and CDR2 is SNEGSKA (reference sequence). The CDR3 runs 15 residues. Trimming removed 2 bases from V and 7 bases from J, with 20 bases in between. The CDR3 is CSARRDGTAIGGYTF. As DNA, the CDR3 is TGCAGTGCTAGAAGGGACGGGACGGCTATTGGTGGCTACACCTTC.

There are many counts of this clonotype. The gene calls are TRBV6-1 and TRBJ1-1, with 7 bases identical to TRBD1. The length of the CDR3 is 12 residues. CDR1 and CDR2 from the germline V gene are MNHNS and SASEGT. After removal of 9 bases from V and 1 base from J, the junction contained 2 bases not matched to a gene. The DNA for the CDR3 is TGTGCCAGGGACAGGCCGAACACTGAAGCTTTCTTT. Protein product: CARDRPNTEAFF.

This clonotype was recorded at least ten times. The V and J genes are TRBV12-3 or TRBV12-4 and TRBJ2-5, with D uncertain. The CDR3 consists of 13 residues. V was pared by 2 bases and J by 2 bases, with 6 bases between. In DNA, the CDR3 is TGTGCCAGCAGTTTATACAGACAAGAGACCCAGTACTTC. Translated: CASSLYRQETQYF.

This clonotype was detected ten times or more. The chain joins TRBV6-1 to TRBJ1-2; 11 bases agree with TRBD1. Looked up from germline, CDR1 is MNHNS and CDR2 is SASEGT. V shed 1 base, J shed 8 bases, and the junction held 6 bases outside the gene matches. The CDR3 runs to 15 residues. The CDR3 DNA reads TGTGCCAGCAGTGAAGGGGACAGGGGGAGAAGGGGCTACACCTTC. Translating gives CASSEGDRGRRGYTF.

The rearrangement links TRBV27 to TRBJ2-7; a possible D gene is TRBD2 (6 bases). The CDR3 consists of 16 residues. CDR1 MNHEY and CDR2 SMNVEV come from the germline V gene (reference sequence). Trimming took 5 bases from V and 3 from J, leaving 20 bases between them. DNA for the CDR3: TGTGCCAGCAGTGCAGCCCCGTGGCGGGGTTACTACGAGCAGTACTTC. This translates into CASSAAPWRGYYEQYF.

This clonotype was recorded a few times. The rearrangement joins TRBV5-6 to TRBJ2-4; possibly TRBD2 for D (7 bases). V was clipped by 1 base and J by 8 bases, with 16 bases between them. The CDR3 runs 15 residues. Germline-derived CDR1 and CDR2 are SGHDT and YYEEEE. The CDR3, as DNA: TGTGCCAGCAGCTTGTATGGGGGGGCCGCGGACATTCAGTACTTC. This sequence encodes CASSLYGGAADIQYF.

The CDR3 nucleotides read TGTGCCAGCAGTCCTGCGGGGGCGGTCACAGATACGCAGTATTTT. Protein: CASSPAGAVTDTQYF. J is TRBJ2-3 and V is TRBV6-1; the D gene is possibly TRBD2 (7 bases). V was shortened by 5 bases and J by 2 bases, with 14 bases between the two germline ends. CDR1 and CDR2 from the germline V gene are MNHNS and SASEGT. This CDR3 comprises 15 residues.

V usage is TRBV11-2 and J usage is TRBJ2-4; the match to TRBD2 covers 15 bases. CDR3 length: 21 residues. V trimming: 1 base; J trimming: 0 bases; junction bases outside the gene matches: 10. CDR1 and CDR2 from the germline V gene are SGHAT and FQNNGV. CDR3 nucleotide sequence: TGTGCCAGCAGCTTAGGGACTAGCGGGGGGGCAGGTCTCGTAGCCAAAAACATTCAGTACTTC. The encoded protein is CASSLGTSGGAGLVAKNIQYF.

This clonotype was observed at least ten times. The chain's CDR3 is CASPPRERGYTF. CDR3 DNA: TGTGCCAGCCCTCCCAGGGAACGAGGCTACACCTTC. The chain joins TRBV6-1 to TRBJ1-2, with D maybe TRBD1 (5 bases). CDR3 length: 12 amino acids. Trimming left V 8 bases short and J 8 bases short, with 15 bases between. Germline lookup yields CDR1 MNHNS and CDR2 SASEGT.

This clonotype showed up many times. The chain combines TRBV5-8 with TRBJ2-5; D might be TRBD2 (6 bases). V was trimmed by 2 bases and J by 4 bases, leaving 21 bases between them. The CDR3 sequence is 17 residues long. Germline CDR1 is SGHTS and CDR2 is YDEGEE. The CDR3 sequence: CASSLYVQTMGGETQYF. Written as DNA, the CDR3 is TGTGCCAGCAGCTTATACGTACAAACCATGGGAGGAGAGACCCAGTACTTC.

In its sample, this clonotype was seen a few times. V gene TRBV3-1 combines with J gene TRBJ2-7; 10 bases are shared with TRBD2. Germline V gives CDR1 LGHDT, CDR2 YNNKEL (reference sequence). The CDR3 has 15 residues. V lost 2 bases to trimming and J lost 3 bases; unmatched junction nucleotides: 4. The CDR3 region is CASSQLAGDLYEQYF. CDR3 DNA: TGTGCCAGCAGCCAACTAGCGGGGGACCTCTACGAGCAGTACTTC.

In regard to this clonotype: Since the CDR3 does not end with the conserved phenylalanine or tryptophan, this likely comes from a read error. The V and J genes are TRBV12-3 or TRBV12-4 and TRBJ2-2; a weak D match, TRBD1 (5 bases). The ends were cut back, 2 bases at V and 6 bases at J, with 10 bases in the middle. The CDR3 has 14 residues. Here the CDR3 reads CASSLSGPAGELFC. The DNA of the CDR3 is TGTGCCAGCAGTTTATCAGGGCCGGCCGGGGAGCTGTTTTGT.

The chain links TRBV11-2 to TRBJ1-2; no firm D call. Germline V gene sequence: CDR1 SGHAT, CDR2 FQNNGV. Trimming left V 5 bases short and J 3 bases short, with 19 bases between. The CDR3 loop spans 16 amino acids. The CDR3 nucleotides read TGTGCCAGCAGCCCAGAGGTCCGGGCTAACTACTATGGCTACACCTTC. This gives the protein CASSPEVRANYYGYTF.

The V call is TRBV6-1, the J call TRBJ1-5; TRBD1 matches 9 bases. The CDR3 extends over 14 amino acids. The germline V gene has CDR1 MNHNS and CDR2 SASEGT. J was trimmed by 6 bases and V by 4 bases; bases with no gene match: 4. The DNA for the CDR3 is TGTGCCAGCAGTGGGACAGGGGAGTTTCAGCCCCAGCATTTT. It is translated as CASSGTGEFQPQHF.

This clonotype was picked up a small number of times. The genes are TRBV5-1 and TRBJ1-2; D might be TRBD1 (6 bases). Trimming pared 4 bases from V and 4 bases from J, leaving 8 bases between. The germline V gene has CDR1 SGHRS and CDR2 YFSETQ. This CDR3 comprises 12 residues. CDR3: CASSMDSYGYTF. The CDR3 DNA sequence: TGCGCCAGCAGCATGGACAGCTATGGCTACACCTTC.